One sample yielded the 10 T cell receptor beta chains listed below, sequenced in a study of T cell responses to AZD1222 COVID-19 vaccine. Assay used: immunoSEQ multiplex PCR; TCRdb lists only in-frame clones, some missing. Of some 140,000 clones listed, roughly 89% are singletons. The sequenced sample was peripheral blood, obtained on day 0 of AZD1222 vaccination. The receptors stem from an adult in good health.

The CDR3 DNA reads TGTGCCAGCAGCTTAGCGGAGGGGGGACAAGAGACCCAGTACTTC. It encodes CASSLAEGGQETQYF. The gene calls are TRBV7-2 and TRBJ2-5, with D perhaps TRBD1 or TRBD2 (6 bases each). The CDR3 is 15 amino acids. V gave up 0 bases and J gave up 2 bases, with 10 bases separating them. Germline-derived CDR1 and CDR2 are SGHTA and FQGNSA. The complete variable domain, with remaining parts taken from reference TRBV7-2 and TRBJ2-5, reads GAGVSQSPSNKVTEKGKDVELRCDPISGHTALYWYRQSLGQGLEFLIYFQGNSAPDKSGLPSDRFSAERTGGSVSTLTIQRTQQEDSAVYLCASSLAEGGQETQYFGPGTRLLVL.

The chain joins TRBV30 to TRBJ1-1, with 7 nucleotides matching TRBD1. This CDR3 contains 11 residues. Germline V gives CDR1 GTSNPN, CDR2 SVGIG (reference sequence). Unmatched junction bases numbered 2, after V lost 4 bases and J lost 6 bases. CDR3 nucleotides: TGTGCCTGGAAGGACAGGTCTGAAGCTTTCTTT. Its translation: CAWKDRSEAFF.

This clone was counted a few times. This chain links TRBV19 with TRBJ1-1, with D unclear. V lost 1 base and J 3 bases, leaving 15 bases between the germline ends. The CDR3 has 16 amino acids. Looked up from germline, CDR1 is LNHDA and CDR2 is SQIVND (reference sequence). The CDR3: CASSIAGSRKDTEAFF. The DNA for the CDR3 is TGTGCCAGTAGTATAGCGGGCAGTAGAAAGGACACTGAAGCTTTCTTT.

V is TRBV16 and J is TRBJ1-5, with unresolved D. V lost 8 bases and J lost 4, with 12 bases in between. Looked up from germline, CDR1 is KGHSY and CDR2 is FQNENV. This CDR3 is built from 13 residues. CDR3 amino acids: CASAGGENQPQHF. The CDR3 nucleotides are TGTGCCAGCGCTGGCGGGGAAAATCAGCCCCAGCATTTT.

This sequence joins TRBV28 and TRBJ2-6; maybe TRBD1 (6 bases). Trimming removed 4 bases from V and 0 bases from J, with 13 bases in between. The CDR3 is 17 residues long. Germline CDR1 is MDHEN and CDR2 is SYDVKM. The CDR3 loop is CASSSAGQISGANVLTF. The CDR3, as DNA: TGTGCCAGCAGTTCCGCCGGACAGATCTCTGGGGCCAACGTCCTGACTTTC.

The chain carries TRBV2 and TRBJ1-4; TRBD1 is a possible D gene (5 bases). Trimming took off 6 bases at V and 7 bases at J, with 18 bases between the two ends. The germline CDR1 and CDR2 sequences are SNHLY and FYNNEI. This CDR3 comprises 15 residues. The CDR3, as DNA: TGTGCCAGCAGCCCACTGGGGGTAAGGGGTGAAAAACTGTTTTTT. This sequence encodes CASSPLGVRGEKLFF.

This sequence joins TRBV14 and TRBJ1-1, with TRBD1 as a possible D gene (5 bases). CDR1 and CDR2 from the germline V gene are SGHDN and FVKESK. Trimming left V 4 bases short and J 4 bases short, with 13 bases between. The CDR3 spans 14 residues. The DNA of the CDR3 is TGTGCCAGCAGCCCCGCGAAGGGGTTCACTGAAGCTTTCTTT. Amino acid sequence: CASSPAKGFTEAFF.

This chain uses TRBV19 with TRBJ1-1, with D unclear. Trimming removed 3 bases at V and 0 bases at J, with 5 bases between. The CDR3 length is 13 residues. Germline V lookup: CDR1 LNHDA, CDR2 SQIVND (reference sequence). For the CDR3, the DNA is TGTGCCAGTAGTATTAAGATGAACACTGAAGCTTTCTTT. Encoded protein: CASSIKMNTEAFF. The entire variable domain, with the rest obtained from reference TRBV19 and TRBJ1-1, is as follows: DGGITQSPKYLFRKEGQNVTLSCEQNLNHDAMYWYRQDPGQGLRLIYYSQIVNDFQKGDIAEGYSVSREKKESFPLTVTSAQKNPTAFYLCASSIKMNTEAFFGQGTRLTVV.

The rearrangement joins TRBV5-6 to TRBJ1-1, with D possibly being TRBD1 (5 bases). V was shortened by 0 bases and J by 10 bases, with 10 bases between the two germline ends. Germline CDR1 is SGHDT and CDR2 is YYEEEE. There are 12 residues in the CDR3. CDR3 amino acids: CASSLDRGAAFF. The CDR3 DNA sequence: TGTGCCAGCAGCTTGGATCGGGGCGCAGCTTTCTTT.

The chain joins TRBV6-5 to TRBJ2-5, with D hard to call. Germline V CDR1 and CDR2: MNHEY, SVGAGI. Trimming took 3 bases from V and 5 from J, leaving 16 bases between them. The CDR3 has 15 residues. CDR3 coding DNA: TGTGCCAGCAGTTATCGGCCCGCCGATATGGAGACCCAGTACTTC. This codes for CASSYRPADMETQYF.